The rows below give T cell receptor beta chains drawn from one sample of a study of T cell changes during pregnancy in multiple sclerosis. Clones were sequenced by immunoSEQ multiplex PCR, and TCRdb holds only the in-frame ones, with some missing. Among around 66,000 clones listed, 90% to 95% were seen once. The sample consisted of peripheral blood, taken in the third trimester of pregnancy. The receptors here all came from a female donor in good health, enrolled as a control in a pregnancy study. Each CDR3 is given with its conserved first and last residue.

CDR3: CAWGGPGANVLTF
V: TRBV30
length: 13
J: TRBJ2-6

CDR3: CASSPGLQETQYF
V: TRBV28
length: 13
J: TRBJ2-5

CDR3: CATRTLSGYNEQFF
V: TRBV4-1
length: 14
J: TRBJ2-1

CDR3: CASSLAAGGNQPQHF
V: TRBV5-1
length: 15
J: TRBJ1-5

CDR3: CASSTDKNGYTEAFF
V: TRBV5-1
length: 15
J: TRBJ1-1

CDR3: CAWSERGGTNEQFF
V: TRBV30
length: 14
J: TRBJ2-1

CDR3: CASSHENEQFF
V: TRBV19
length: 11
J: TRBJ2-1

CDR3: CASSFFHNPDSNQPQHF
V: TRBV7-2
length: 17
J: TRBJ1-5

CDR3: CASRADSTDTQYF
V: TRBV6-4
length: 13
J: TRBJ2-3

CDR3: CASSDSGGDHIQYF
V: TRBV10-2
length: 14
J: TRBJ2-4

CDR3: CASTPGTSTDTQYF
V: TRBV19
length: 14
J: TRBJ2-3

CDR3: CASSLNTAGETNEQYF
V: TRBV28
length: 16
J: TRBJ2-7

CDR3: CASSLTVTGELFF
V: TRBV5-6
length: 13
J: TRBJ2-2

CDR3: CASSWDRGSSYEQYF
V: TRBV2
length: 15
J: TRBJ2-7

CDR3: CASSNPSGGASTQYF
V: TRBV19
length: 15
J: TRBJ2-3

CDR3: CASREMNTEAFF
V: TRBV11-3
length: 12
J: TRBJ1-1

CDR3: CASRQPGQGARDTQYF
V: TRBV4-1
length: 16
J: TRBJ2-3

CDR3: CATSRDRGIETQYF
V: TRBV15
length: 14
J: TRBJ2-5

CDR3: CASSRTSGRAEEQFF
V: TRBV6-1
length: 15
J: TRBJ2-1

CDR3: CASSHGSYEQYF
V: TRBV4-2
length: 12
J: TRBJ2-7

CDR3: CASSFGLAGVWDNEQFF
V: TRBV27
length: 17
J: TRBJ2-1

CDR3: CASRVQGFRNEKLFF
V: TRBV2
length: 15
J: TRBJ1-4

CDR3: CASSRTSGRNEQYF
V: TRBV11-1
length: 14
J: TRBJ2-7

CDR3: CASSLSRWQVSGNTIYF
V: TRBV19
length: 17
J: TRBJ1-3

CDR3: CASTILGAAGANVLTF
V: TRBV5-1
length: 16
J: TRBJ2-6

CDR3: CASSTTGYGYTF
V: TRBV6-6
length: 12
J: TRBJ1-2

CDR3: CASSGHLNTEAFF
V: TRBV27
length: 13
J: TRBJ1-1

CDR3: CASSPRGLRNSPLHF
V: TRBV18
length: 15
J: TRBJ1-6

CDR3: CASSRGTSNYGYTF
V: TRBV27
length: 14
J: TRBJ1-2

CDR3: CASSQEGQVTGELFF
V: TRBV4-2
length: 15
J: TRBJ2-2

CDR3: CASSQEGILGGMNTEAFF
V: TRBV4-2
length: 18
J: TRBJ1-1

CDR3: CASSLGQGLGGYTF
V: TRBV5-1
length: 14
J: TRBJ1-2

CDR3: CASSDRQGQGNTEAFF
V: TRBV9
length: 16
J: TRBJ1-1

CDR3: CASSLSPSIAETQYF
V: TRBV18
length: 15
J: TRBJ2-5

CDR3: CASSTGRGQFF
V: TRBV25-1
length: 11
J: TRBJ2-1

CDR3: CASSTRTTQETQYF
V: TRBV7-9
length: 14
J: TRBJ2-5

CDR3: CASSRGDETEAFF
V: TRBV5-4
length: 13
J: TRBJ1-1

CDR3: CASSESTRDSGRYGQFF
V: TRBV10-2
length: 17
J: TRBJ2-1

CDR3: CTSSQKGQSYNEQFF
V: TRBV1
length: 15
J: TRBJ2-1

CDR3: CAWTVNMNTEAFF
V: TRBV30
length: 13
J: TRBJ1-1

CDR3: CASSSAGEAFF
V: TRBV6-5
length: 11
J: TRBJ1-1

CDR3: CASSGGTTREQPQHF
V: TRBV6-1
length: 15
J: TRBJ1-5

CDR3: CASSPTGSTDTQYF
V: TRBV18
length: 14
J: TRBJ2-3

CDR3: CASSLWSVTQYF
V: TRBV11-2
length: 12
J: TRBJ2-3

CDR3: CASSPWTGGNSPLHF
V: TRBV18
length: 15
J: TRBJ1-6

CDR3: CASSLVPRGGSEQYF
V: TRBV7-8
length: 15
J: TRBJ2-7

CDR3: CASGGSGAGYGYTF
V: TRBV19
length: 14
J: TRBJ1-2

CDR3: CASSDRYREWTEAFF
V: TRBV6-1
length: 15
J: TRBJ1-1

CDR3: CASSLWGGAVGSGRALETQYF
V: TRBV27
length: 21
J: TRBJ2-5

CDR3: CASRTLTGELFF
V: TRBV7-7
length: 12
J: TRBJ2-2

CDR3: CASSLDRATNEKLFF
V: TRBV5-1
length: 15
J: TRBJ1-4